This TCR beta chain was captured in a study of blood T cell repertoires in COVID-19. Study information: From T cells, B-cell-depleted T cells, or PBMCs came the material, which was cDNA or gDNA.

Measured with immunoSEQ multiplex PCR; TCRdb has only the in-frame clones, and not every one. The sample lists about 280,000 clones, roughly 85% occurring once. Germline V gene data show CDR1 as SGHDN and CDR2 as FVKESK. This CDR3 contains 16 residues. Trimming left V 1 base short and J 7 bases short, with 17 bases between. Sequences were obtained from peripheral blood. This sequence joins TRBV14 and TRBJ2-1; D is undetermined. This clonotype was obtained from a human donor in a cohort sampled during active COVID-19. CDR3 in amino acids: CASSQGIAQTGNEQFF. CDR3 bases: TGTGCCAGCAGCCAAGGCATAGCCCAAACGGGTAATGAGCAGTTCTTC.